The TCR beta chain under discussion was sequenced for a study of cytomegalovirus exposure and HLA in healthy donors. Study-level results: Reports indicated that the classifier achieved high specificity and sensitivity in diagnosing cytomegalovirus status.

Primers: 60 Vbeta forward and 13 Jbeta reverse. Using immunoSEQ multiplex PCR, the repertoire was profiled, and TCRdb retains in-frame clones only, with some absent. This repertoire shows 180,000 or so clones, roughly 9.4% found once; its top ten account for approximately 1.3%. On this clone itself: The antigen remains undetermined.

The CDR3 runs 13 residues. V dropped 4 bases and J dropped 9; count of bases not matched to a gene: 6. V gene TRBV5-3 combines with J gene TRBJ2-1; TRBD1 aligns across 8 bases. TRBV5-3 is an ORF, and what it does is uncertain. Sequenced material: PBMCs. The sequence came from a woman aged 25 to 39 in good health and CMV-seropositive. The CDR3 coding sequence is TGTGCCAGAAGCCGCACAGGGGGTGGTGAGCAGTTCTTC. It specifies CARSRTGGGEQFF.